Listed below are T cell receptor beta chains from one sample, sequenced in a study of cytomegalovirus exposure and HLA in healthy donors. Method: immunoSEQ multiplex PCR; TCRdb's copy keeps in-frame clones and lacks some. The table has some 260,000 clones, 87% seen once; the top ten hold around 12%. Source material: PBMCs. These receptors were collected from a man younger than 30 in good health and CMV-seropositive. Both conserved end residues are part of each CDR3. Fields, in order: V gene, J gene, clone size, D gene, CDR3 protein, CDR3 DNA. D genes are given only for firm matches. Where a row states a size, it is once, few, many or the class of an expanded clone; other rows omit it.

TRBV6-6	TRBJ2-3	NA	NA	CASSYGNTDTQYF	TGTGCCAGCAGTTATGGCAACACAGATACGCAGTATTTT
TRBV5-1	TRBJ2-5	NA	NA	CASSLGGWGFSETQYF	TGCGCCAGCAGCTTGGGTGGATGGGGTTTTAGTGAGACCCAGTACTTC
TRBV5-6	TRBJ1-1	NA	NA	CASTARGAYTEAFF	TGTGCCAGCACCGCCCGAGGGGCTTACACTGAAGCTTTCTTT
TRBV27	TRBJ1-1	NA	NA	CASSQYNEAFF	TGTGCCAGCAGTCAATATAATGAAGCTTTCTTT
TRBV5-1	TRBJ2-3	NA	TRBD1	CASSAGTGGPDTQYF	TGCGCCAGCAGCGCCGGGACAGGGGGCCCAGATACGCAGTATTTT
TRBV5-8	TRBJ2-7	once	NA	CASSLEGRSYEQYF	TGTGCCAGCAGCTTGGAGGGCAGGAGCTACGAGCAGTACTTC
TRBV18	TRBJ2-1	NA	TRBD2	CASFLAGGANEQFF	TGTGCCAGCTTTCTAGCGGGAGGTGCCAATGAGCAGTTCTTC
TRBV25-1	TRBJ2-7	NA	TRBD2	CASSVTGLAWNEQYF	TGTGCCAGCAGTGTCACCGGACTAGCGTGGAACGAGCAGTACTTC
TRBV28	TRBJ1-4	NA	NA	CASSSGTINEKLFF	TGTGCCAGCAGTTCCGGGACAATAAATGAAAAACTGTTTTTT
TRBV9	TRBJ2-5	NA	NA	CASSRSGVYQETQYF	TGTGCCAGCAGCCGTAGCGGAGTCTACCAAGAGACCCAGTACTTC
TRBV19	TRBJ2-7	NA	NA	CASSIVPGAREQYF	TGTGCCAGTAGTATAGTCCCGGGGGCCAGGGAGCAGTACTTC
TRBV30	TRBJ1-1	NA	NA	CAWSHPSTEAFF	TGTGCCTGGAGTCACCCGTCCACTGAAGCTTTCTTT
TRBV27	TRBJ2-7	NA	TRBD2	CASSTSGRYEQYF	TGTGCCAGCAGTACTAGCGGGAGATACGAGCAGTACTTC
TRBV5-1	TRBJ1-1	NA	NA	CASSKDSRGTEAFF	TGCGCCAGCAGCAAGGACAGTCGTGGCACTGAAGCTTTCTTT
TRBV28	TRBJ2-3	NA	TRBD2	CASSPASGSPGTDTQYF	TGTGCCAGCAGTCCGGCTAGCGGGAGTCCTGGGACAGATACGCAGTATTTT
TRBV7-9	TRBJ2-7	NA	NA	CASSPSWGEQYF	TGTGCCAGCAGCCCGAGTTGGGGCGAGCAGTACTTC
TRBV7-6	TRBJ1-3	once	NA	CASSLALSSGNTIYF	TGTGCCAGCAGCTTAGCGCTCAGCTCTGGAAACACCATATATTTT
TRBV27	TRBJ2-1	NA	NA	CASSPSGGQVDNEQFF	TGTGCCAGCAGTCCCTCGGGGGGACAGGTAGATAATGAGCAGTTCTTC
TRBV27	TRBJ2-1	NA	TRBD2	CASSPRLAGMGNEQFF	TGTGCCAGCAGTCCCAGACTAGCAGGTATGGGGAATGAGCAGTTCTTC
TRBV9	TRBJ2-3	NA	NA	CASSGGSGSLTDTQYF	TGTGCCAGCAGCGGTGGGTCCGGGAGCTTGACAGATACGCAGTATTTT
TRBV19	TRBJ2-3	NA	NA	CASSPGSSDTQYF	TGTGCCAGTAGCCCGGGGTCATCAGATACGCAGTATTTT
TRBV5-1	TRBJ1-2	NA	NA	CASSVLDGIGTF	TGCGCCAGCAGCGTATTGGACGGGATCGGCACCTTC
TRBV9	TRBJ2-1	NA	TRBD2	CASTQVAGVGSEQFF	TGTGCCAGCACCCAGGTGGCGGGAGTCGGGAGTGAGCAGTTCTTC
TRBV30	TRBJ2-1	NA	NA	CAWSVLRSNEQFF	TGTGCCTGGAGTGTACTAAGAAGCAATGAGCAGTTCTTC
TRBV7-6	TRBJ1-1	NA	NA	CASTSMANTEAFF	TGTGCCAGCACCTCGATGGCGAACACTGAAGCTTTCTTT
TRBV29-1	TRBJ2-5	few	NA	CSAFRDLQETQYF	TGCAGCGCGTTCCGGGACTTACAAGAGACCCAGTACTTC
TRBV13	TRBJ2-7	NA	TRBD2	CASSVGLAGGNGYEQYF	TGTGCCAGCAGCGTGGGACTAGCGGGAGGAAATGGGTACGAGCAGTACTTC
TRBV5-1	TRBJ2-1	NA	TRBD2	CASSSVSGGRNFEQFF	TGCGCCAGCAGCTCTGTGAGTGGCGGGAGGAATTTTGAGCAGTTCTTC
TRBV25-1	TRBJ2-2	few	NA	CAILKDYTGELFF	TGTGCCATCCTCAAAGATTACACCGGGGAGCTGTTTTTT
TRBV29-1	TRBJ1-1	NA	TRBD1	CSVWGQGRRNEAFF	TGCAGCGTTTGGGGACAGGGTCGAAGGAATGAAGCTTTCTTT
TRBV19	TRBJ1-3	few	NA	CASSIQGLGNTIYF	TGTGCCAGTAGTATCCAGGGGCTTGGAAACACCATATATTTT
TRBV7-9	TRBJ2-3	few	NA	CASSLIVGADTQYF	TGTGCCAGCAGCCTAATAGTGGGGGCTGATACGCAGTATTTT
TRBV18	TRBJ2-7	few	TRBD1	CASSPSQGAYEQYF	TGTGCCAGCTCGCCTTCTCAGGGGGCCTACGAGCAGTACTTC
TRBV2	TRBJ1-4	NA	TRBD1	CASSEDFWRDRGVEKLFF	TGTGCCAGCAGTGAGGATTTCTGGCGAGACAGGGGGGTTGAAAAACTGTTTTTT
TRBV5-1	TRBJ2-3	NA	TRBD1	CASSTRQGSGTDTQYF	TGCGCCAGCAGCACAAGACAGGGGTCGGGCACAGATACGCAGTATTTT
TRBV4-1	TRBJ1-2	NA	TRBD1	CASSQDGRGGYGYTF	TGCGCCAGCAGCCAAGACGGCAGGGGGGGCTATGGCTACACCTTC
TRBV6-5	TRBJ2-7	NA	NA	CASSVTTSYEQYF	TGTGCCAGCAGTGTGACTACCTCCTACGAGCAGTACTTC
TRBV5-1	TRBJ2-5	NA	TRBD1	CASSLGNDGTGETQYF	TGCGCCAGCAGTCTGGGGAATGACGGGACAGGGGAGACCCAGTACTTC
TRBV27	TRBJ2-1	NA	TRBD2	CASSSLAGGSYNEQFF	TGTGCCAGCAGTTCTCTAGCGGGAGGCTCCTACAATGAGCAGTTCTTC
TRBV4-2	TRBJ1-3	once	NA	CASSQGGNTIYF	TGTGCCAGCAGCCAGGGTGGGAACACCATATATTTT
TRBV27	TRBJ2-4	NA	NA	CASSLFAGLAKNIQYF	TGTGCCAGCAGTTTATTCGCAGGGCTAGCCAAAAACATTCAGTACTTC
TRBV6-6	TRBJ2-5	few	NA	CASSRTDSRDQETQYF	TGTGCCAGCAGTCGTACAGACTCTAGGGACCAAGAGACCCAGTACTTC
TRBV6-5	TRBJ2-2	NA	NA	CASRGSGQNTGELFF	TGTGCCAGCAGGGGGAGCGGGCAGAACACCGGGGAGCTGTTTTTT
TRBV27	TRBJ2-6	NA	NA	CASSAFSSGANVLTF	TGTGCCAGCAGTGCCTTTTCCTCTGGGGCCAACGTCCTGACTTTC
TRBV7-3	TRBJ2-6	NA	NA	CASSLRGAGEGANVLTF	TGTGCCAGCAGCTTAAGAGGGGCAGGCGAGGGGGCCAACGTCCTGACTTTC
TRBV10-1	TRBJ2-1	NA	NA	CASSGRTLDYNEQFF	TGCGCCAGCAGTGGCCGGACTCTTGATTACAATGAGCAGTTCTTC
TRBV27	TRBJ1-1	NA	NA	CASSKSAGRTTEAFF	TGTGCCAGCAGTAAGTCGGCAGGGAGGACCACTGAAGCTTTCTTT
TRBV2	TRBJ2-7	NA	TRBD2	CASSDAGEGYEQYF	TGTGCCAGCAGTGACGCGGGAGAGGGTTACGAGCAGTACTTC
TRBV6-5	TRBJ2-7	NA	TRBD1	CASSLRTGSSYEQYF	TGTGCCAGCAGCCTACGGACAGGGAGCTCCTACGAGCAGTACTTC